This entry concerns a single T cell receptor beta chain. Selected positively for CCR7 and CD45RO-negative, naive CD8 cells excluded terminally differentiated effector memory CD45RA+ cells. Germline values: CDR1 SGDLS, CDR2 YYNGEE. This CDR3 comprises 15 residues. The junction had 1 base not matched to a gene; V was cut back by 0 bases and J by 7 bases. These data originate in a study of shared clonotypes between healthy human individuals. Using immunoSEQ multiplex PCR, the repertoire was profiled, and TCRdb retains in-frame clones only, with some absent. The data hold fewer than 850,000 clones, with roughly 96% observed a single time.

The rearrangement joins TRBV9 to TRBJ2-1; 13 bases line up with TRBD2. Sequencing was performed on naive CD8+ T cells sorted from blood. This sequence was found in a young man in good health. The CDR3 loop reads CASSVVGLAGNEQFF. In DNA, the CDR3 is TGTGCCAGCAGCGTAGTGGGACTAGCGGGGAATGAGCAGTTCTTC. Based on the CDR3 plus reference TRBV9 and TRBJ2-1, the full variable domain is DSGVTQTPKHLITATGQRVTLRCSPRSGDLSVYWYQQSLDQGLQFLIQYYNGEERAKGNILERFSAQQFPDLHSELNLSSLELGDSALYFCASSVVGLAGNEQFFGPGTRLTVL.